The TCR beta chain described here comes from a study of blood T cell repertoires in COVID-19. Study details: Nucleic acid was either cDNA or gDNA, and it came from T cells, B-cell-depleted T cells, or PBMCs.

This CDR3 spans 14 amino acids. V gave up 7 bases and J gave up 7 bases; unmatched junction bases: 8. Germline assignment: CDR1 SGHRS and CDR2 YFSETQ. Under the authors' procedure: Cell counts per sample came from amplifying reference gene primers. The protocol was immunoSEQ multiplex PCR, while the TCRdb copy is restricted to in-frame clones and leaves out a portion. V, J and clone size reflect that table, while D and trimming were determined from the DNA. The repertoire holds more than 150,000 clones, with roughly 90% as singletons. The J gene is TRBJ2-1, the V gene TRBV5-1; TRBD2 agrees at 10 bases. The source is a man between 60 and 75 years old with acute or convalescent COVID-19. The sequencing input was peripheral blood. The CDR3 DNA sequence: TGCGCCAGCTCTGTGGGACTAGCGAAGAATGAGCAGTTCTTC. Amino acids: CASSVGLAKNEQFF.